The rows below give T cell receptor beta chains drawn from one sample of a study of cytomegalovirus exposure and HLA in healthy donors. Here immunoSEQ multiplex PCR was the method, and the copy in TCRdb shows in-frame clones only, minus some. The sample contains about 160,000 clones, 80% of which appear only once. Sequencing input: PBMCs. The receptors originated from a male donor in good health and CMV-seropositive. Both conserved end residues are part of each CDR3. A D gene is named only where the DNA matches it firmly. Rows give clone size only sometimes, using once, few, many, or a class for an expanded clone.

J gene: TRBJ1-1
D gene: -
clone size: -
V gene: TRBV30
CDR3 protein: CAWTNSMNTEAFF
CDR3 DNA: TGTGCCTGGACCAACAGCATGAACACTGAAGCTTTCTTT

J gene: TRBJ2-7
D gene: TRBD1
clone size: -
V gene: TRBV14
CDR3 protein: CASSQGQNSYEQYF
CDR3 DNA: TGTGCCAGCAGCCAGGGACAGAACTCCTACGAGCAGTACTTC

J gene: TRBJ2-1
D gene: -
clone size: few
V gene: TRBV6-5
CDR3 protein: CASLRGNEQFF
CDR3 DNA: TGTGCCAGCCTCAGGGGCAATGAGCAGTTCTTC

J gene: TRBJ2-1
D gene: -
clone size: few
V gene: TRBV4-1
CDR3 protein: CASSHPAQRAEQFF
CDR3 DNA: TGCGCCAGCAGCCACCCGGCCCAGCGGGCCGAGCAGTTCTTC

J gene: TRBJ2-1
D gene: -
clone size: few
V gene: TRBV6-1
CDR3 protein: CATFPGNEQFF
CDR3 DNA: TGTGCCACGTTCCCCGGCAATGAGCAGTTCTTC

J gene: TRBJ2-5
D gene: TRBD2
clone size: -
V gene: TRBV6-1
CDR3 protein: CATWTSGRGEQYF
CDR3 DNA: TGTGCCACCTGGACTAGCGGGAGGGGGGAGCAGTACTTC

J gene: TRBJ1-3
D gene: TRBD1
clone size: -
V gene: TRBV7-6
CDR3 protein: CATAGEGASGNTIYF
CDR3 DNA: TGTGCCACCGCGGGTGAGGGGGCATCTGGAAACACCATATATTTT

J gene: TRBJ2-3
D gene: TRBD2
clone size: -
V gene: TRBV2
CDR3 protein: CASGGSGRGTDTQYF
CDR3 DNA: TGTGCCAGCGGCGGGAGCGGGAGGGGCACAGATACGCAGTATTTT

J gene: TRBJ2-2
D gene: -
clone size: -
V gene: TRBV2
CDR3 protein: CASSVRRSTGELFF
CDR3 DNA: TGTGCCAGCAGTGTGCGGAGATCTACCGGGGAGCTGTTTTTT

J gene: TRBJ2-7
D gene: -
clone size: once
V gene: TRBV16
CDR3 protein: CASSQYETAYEQYF
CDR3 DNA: TGTGCCAGCAGCCAATATGAGACAGCCTACGAGCAGTACTTC

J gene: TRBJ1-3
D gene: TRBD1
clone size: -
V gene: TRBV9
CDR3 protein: CASSPTGADTIYF
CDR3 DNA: TGTGCCAGCAGCCCGACAGGGGCGGACACCATATATTTT

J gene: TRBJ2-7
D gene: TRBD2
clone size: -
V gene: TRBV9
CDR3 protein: CASSPGLAGSGYYEQYF
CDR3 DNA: TGTGCCAGCAGCCCGGGACTAGCGGGAAGTGGGTACTACGAGCAGTACTTC

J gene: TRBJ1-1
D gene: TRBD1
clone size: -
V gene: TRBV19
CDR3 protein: CASSISGGRTEAFF
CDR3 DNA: TGTGCCAGTAGTATTTCAGGGGGGCGCACTGAAGCTTTCTTT

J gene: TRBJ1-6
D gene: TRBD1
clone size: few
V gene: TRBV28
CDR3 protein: CASSSQGADLNSPLHF
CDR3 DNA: TGTGCCAGCAGTTCACAGGGGGCGGATTTGAATTCACCCCTCCACTTT

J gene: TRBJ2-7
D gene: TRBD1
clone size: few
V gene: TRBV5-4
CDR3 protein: CASSFPTGTGTYEQYF
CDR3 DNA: TGTGCCAGCAGCTTCCCGACCGGGACAGGGACCTACGAGCAGTACTTC

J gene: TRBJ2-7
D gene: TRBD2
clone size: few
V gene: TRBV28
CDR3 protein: CASRQTSVGSYEQYF
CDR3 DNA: TGTGCCAGCAGACAAACTAGCGTGGGCTCCTACGAGCAGTACTTC

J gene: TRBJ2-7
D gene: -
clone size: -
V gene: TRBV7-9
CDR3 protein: CASSLRLGSREQYF
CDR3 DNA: TGTGCCAGCAGCTTAAGATTGGGGAGTCGCGAGCAGTACTTC

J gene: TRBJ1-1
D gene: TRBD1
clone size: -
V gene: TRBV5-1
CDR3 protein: CASSLEDRGWTEAFF
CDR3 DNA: TGCGCCAGCAGCTTGGAGGACAGGGGGTGGACTGAAGCTTTCTTT

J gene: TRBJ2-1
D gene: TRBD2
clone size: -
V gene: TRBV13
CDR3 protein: CASSAVQRDYNEQFF
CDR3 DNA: TGTGCCAGCAGCGCAGTCCAGCGGGATTACAATGAGCAGTTCTTC

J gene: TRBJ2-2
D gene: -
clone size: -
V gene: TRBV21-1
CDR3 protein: CASSKEISGTNTGELFF
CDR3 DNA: TGTGCCAGCAGCAAAGAAATTTCAGGGACGAACACCGGGGAGCTGTTTTTT

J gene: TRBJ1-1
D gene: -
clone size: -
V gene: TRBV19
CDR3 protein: CASSMSWGMNTEAFF
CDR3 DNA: TGTGCCAGTAGTATGTCTTGGGGCATGAACACTGAAGCTTTCTTT

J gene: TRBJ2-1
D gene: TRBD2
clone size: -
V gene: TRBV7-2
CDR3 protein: CASSPTSGSLSYNEQFF
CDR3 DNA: TGTGCCAGCAGTCCTACTAGCGGGAGCCTCTCCTACAATGAGCAGTTCTTC

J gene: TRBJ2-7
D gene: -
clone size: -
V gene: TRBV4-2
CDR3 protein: CASSQEHRGSSYEQYF
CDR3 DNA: TGTGCCAGCAGCCAAGAGCATAGGGGGAGCTCCTACGAGCAGTACTTC

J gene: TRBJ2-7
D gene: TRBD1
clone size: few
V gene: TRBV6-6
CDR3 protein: CASSSHGTGSYEQYF
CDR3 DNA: TGTGCCAGCAGCTCCCATGGGACAGGGTCCTACGAGCAGTACTTC

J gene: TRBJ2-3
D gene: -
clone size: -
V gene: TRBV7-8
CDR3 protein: CASSPTVDTQYF
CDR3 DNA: TGTGCCAGCAGCCCAACTGTCGATACGCAGTATTTT

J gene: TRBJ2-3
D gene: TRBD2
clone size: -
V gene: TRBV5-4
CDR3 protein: CASSLRLAGGADTQYF
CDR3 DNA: TGTGCCAGCAGCTTGCGGCTAGCGGGAGGGGCAGATACGCAGTATTTT

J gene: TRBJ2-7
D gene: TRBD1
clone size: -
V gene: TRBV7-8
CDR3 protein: CASSLEVTGGYEQYF
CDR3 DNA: TGTGCCAGCAGCCTGGAAGTGACAGGGGGGTACGAGCAGTACTTC

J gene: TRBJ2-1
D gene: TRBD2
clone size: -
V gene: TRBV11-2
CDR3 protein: CASSFRLAGAPYNEQFF
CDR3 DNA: TGTGCCAGCAGCTTTCGACTAGCGGGAGCCCCCTACAATGAGCAGTTCTTC

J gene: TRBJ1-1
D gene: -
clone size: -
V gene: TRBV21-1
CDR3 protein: CASSKQNTEAFF
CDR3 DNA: TGTGCCAGCAGCAAACAGAACACTGAAGCTTTCTTT

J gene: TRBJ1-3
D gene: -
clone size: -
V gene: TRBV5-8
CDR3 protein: CASSLGRSSGNTIYF
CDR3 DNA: TGTGCCAGCAGCTTGGGACGGAGCTCTGGAAACACCATATATTTT

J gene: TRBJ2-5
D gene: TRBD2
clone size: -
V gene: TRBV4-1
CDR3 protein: CASSQGASGRRETQYF
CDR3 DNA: TGCGCCAGCAGCCAAGGAGCTAGCGGGAGAAGGGAGACCCAGTACTTC

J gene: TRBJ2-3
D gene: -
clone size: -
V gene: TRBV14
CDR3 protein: CASSPGVDTQYF
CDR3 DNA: TGTGCCAGCAGCCCAGGGGTAGATACGCAGTATTTT

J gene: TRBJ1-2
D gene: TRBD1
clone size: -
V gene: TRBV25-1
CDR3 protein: CASSDHGTGLYGYTF
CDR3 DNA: TGTGCCAGCAGTGATCACGGGACAGGGCTCTATGGCTACACCTTC

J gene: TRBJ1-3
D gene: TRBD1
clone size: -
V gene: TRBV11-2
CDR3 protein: CASSLERWQTGRIGRNTIYF
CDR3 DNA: TGTGCCAGCAGCTTAGAGCGTTGGCAGACAGGGAGAATTGGCAGAAACACCATATATTTT

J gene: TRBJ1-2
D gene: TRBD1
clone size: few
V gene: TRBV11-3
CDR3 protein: CASSKDRSHGYTF
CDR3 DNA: TGTGCCAGCAGCAAGGACAGGAGTCATGGCTACACCTTC

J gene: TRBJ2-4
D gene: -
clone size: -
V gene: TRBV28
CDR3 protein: CASSFQGMAKNIQYF
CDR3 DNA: TGTGCCAGCAGTTTTCAGGGAATGGCCAAAAACATTCAGTACTTC

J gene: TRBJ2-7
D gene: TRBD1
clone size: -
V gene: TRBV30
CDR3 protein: CAWSGGTGGYEQYF
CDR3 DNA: TGTGCCTGGAGTGGGGGGACAGGGGGCTACGAGCAGTACTTC

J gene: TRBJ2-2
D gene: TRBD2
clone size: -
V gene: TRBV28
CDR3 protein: CASSFGTSGSGGELFF
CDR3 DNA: TGTGCCAGCAGTTTCGGGACTAGCGGGAGTGGTGGGGAGCTGTTTTTT

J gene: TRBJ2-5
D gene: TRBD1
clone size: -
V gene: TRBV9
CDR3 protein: CASSEQTGVQETQYF
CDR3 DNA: TGTGCCAGCAGCGAGCAAACAGGGGTCCAAGAGACCCAGTACTTC

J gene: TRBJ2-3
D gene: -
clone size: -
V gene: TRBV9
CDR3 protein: CASSVVGSSGDTQYF
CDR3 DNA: TGTGCCAGCAGCGTAGTAGGAAGTAGCGGAGATACGCAGTATTTT

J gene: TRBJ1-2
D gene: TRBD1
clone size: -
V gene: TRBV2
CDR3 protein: CASRMDREDGYTF
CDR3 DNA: TGTGCCAGCCGCATGGACAGGGAAGATGGCTACACCTTC

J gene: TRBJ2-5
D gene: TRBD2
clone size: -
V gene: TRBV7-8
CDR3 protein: CASSLVLGSGRAGETQYF
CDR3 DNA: TGTGCCAGCAGCTTAGTTCTAGGAAGCGGGAGGGCCGGGGAGACCCAGTACTTC

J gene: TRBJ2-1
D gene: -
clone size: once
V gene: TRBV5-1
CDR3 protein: CASSLGTISYNEQFF
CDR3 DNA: TGCGCCAGCAGCTTGGGGACTATCTCCTACAATGAGCAGTTCTTC

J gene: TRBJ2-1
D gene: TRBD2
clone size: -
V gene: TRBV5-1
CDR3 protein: CASSRGLASVSNEQFF
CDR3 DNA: TGCGCCAGCAGTAGGGGACTAGCGAGCGTATCGAATGAGCAGTTCTTC

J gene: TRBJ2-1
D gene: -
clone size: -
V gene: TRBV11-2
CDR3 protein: CASSLGDTDYNEQFF
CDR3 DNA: TGTGCCAGCAGCTTGGGGGACACAGACTACAATGAGCAGTTCTTC

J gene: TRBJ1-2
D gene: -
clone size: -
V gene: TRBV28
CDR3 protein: CASSLAGNYGYTF
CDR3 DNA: TGTGCCAGCAGTTTGGCGGGGAACTATGGCTACACCTTC

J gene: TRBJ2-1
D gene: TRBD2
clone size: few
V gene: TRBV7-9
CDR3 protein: CASSLGSGGGYNEQFF
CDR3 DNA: TGTGCCAGCAGCTTAGGTTCGGGAGGGGGATACAATGAGCAGTTCTTC

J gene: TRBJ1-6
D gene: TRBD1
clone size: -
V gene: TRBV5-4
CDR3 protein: CASTSRDRPREGLHF
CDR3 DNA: TGTGCCAGCACCTCAAGGGACAGGCCACGAGAAGGCCTCCACTTT

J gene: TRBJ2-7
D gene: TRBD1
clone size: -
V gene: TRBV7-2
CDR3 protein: CASSSPHFWTGYEQYF
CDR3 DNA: TGTGCCAGCAGCTCACCCCATTTTTGGACAGGGTACGAGCAGTACTTC

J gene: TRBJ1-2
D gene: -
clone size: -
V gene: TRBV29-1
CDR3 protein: CSVDFPSGYGYTF
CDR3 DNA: TGCAGCGTTGATTTTCCCAGCGGCTATGGCTACACCTTC

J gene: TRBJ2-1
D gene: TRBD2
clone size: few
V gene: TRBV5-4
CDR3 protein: CASSLIARGGRGYNEQFF
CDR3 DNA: TGTGCCAGCAGCTTGATTGCTCGGGGCGGGAGAGGGTACAATGAGCAGTTCTTC

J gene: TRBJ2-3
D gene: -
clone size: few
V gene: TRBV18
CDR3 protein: CATAIGGPDTQYF
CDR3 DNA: TGTGCCACGGCCATAGGGGGACCCGATACGCAGTATTTT

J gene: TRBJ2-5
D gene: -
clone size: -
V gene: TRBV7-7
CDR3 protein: CASSLGAVKETQYF
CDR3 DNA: TGTGCTAGCAGCTTAGGAGCGGTGAAAGAGACCCAGTACTTC